Presented here are 32 T cell receptor beta chains from one specimen sequenced in a study of read filtering for tumor transcriptome and immune sequencing (dated by TCRdb to the early 2020s). Sequencing took place on an Illumina HiSeq 4000. The Immunoverse kit was used to build TCR libraries from roughly 440 ng RNA, with molecular barcoded adaptors covering alpha/delta and beta/gamma chains. The public sequencing data were trimmed at Q25 with fastp and processed into clonotypes with MiXCR by TCRdb, which kept only in-frame beta chains. Entries are consolidated by CDR3 protein sequence, retaining the most common genes and DNA. The sample contains tens of thousands of distinct CDR3 sequences, roughly an eighth of them found a single time. In total, the top ten clones hold more than 30% of the sample. Sequenced: a population of CD138-negative cells sorted from bone marrow. The cell subset or site tag for this specimen amounts to: bone marrow mononuclear cells depleted of CD138+ plasma/myeloma cells by negative magnetic selection. These receptors all stem from a donor over 35 with multiple myeloma.

The sample holds many counts of this clonotype. The V gene is TRBV6-2 or TRBV6-3, the J gene TRBJ2-7; 10 positions match TRBD1. Germline CDR1 is MNHEY and CDR2 is SVGEGT. The CDR3 loop spans 15 amino acids. The junction had 4 bases not matched to a gene; V was cut back by 3 bases and J by 2 bases. CDR3 region: CASSYLGTGAYEQYF. In DNA form, the CDR3 reads TGTGCCAGCAGTTATCTTGGGACAGGGGCCTACGAGCAGTACTTC.

This clonotype was picked up a small number of times. A much larger clone lies a single base off, so this may be a read error. The CDR3 DNA follows: TGCGCCAGCAGCCAAGATCGGAACGAGCAGTTCTTC. This sequence encodes CASSQDRNEQFF. The chain couples TRBV4-3 to TRBJ2-7; D not resolved. TRBJ2-1 matches the DNA end more closely, so the J call is doubtful. CDR1 and CDR2 from the germline V gene are LGHNA and YSLEER. CDR3 length equals 12 residues.

This clonotype occurred many times. The V call is TRBV10-3, the J call TRBJ2-2, with D tentatively TRBD1 (6 bases). The CDR3 covers 13 residues. In germline, CDR1 is ENHRY, CDR2 SYGVKD. Trimming stripped 10 bases from V and 7 bases from J, with 16 bases between. The CDR3 DNA reads as TGTGCCACGATCAGGGGATCGGGCGGGGAGCTGTTTTTT. Translating it yields CATIRGSGGELFF.

This clonotype was recorded many times. The rearrangement links TRBV27 to TRBJ1-4, with D possibly matching TRBD1 (5 bases). The CDR3 is made up of 14 amino acids. V was clipped by 6 bases and J by 8 bases, with 16 bases between them. Germline V gene sequence: CDR1 MNHEY, CDR2 SMNVEV (reference sequence). The CDR3 reads CASRMQRDGEKLFF. CDR3 DNA: TGTGCCAGCAGGATGCAACGGGACGGCGAAAAACTGTTTTTT.

In its sample, this clonotype was seen many times. The rearrangement joins TRBV2 to TRBJ1-4; D not certain. Germline CDR1 SNHLY, CDR2 FYNNEI. This CDR3 spans 14 amino acids. Trimming cost V 6 bases and J 5 bases, with 13 bases left between them. DNA for the CDR3: TGTGCCAGCAGCCAATGGGTTACCAATGAAAAACTGTTTTTT. It is translated as CASSQWVTNEKLFF.

This clonotype was observed at least ten times. The genes are TRBV2 and TRBJ2-3; D is unclear. Germline CDR1 reads SNHLY; CDR2 reads FYNNEI. There are 11 residues in the CDR3. Trimming shortened V by 8 bases and J by 4 bases, and 7 bases separated the two germline ends. The CDR3 sequence is CASQLADTQYF. CDR3 DNA sequence: TGTGCCAGCCAGCTGGCAGATACGCAGTATTTT.

This clonotype came up many times. The chain combines TRBV20-1 with TRBJ2-1; D may be TRBD2 (6 bases). CDR3 length: 15 amino acids. The germline CDR1 and CDR2 sequences are DFQATT and SNEGSKA (reference sequence). The V end was cut by 5 bases, the J end by 0 bases, with 14 bases between. The CDR3 protein is CSASSVRSSYNEQFF. As DNA, the CDR3 is TGCAGTGCTTCTAGCGTAAGGAGCTCCTACAATGAGCAGTTCTTC.

The chain employs TRBV19 and TRBJ2-1, with 9 positions matching TRBD2. The CDR3 totals 18 residues. The V gene's germline CDR1 is LNHDA and CDR2 SQIVND (reference sequence). V was pared by 7 bases and J by 8 bases, with 21 bases of the junction left unmatched. CDR3 sequence reads: CASTKTNRGGRASDEQFF. The CDR3 region has the DNA TGTGCCAGTACTAAGACGAACAGGGGCGGGAGGGCCTCGGATGAGCAGTTCTTC.

By share, this clonotype ranks as medium-sized. The chain joins TRBV12-2 to TRBJ2-1; the table assigns TRBD1, which was not confirmed against the DNA. TRBV12-2 is a recognized pseudogene. The CDR3 extends over 18 amino acids. The chain's CDR3 is CASRLDWERPGAYNEQFF. In DNA, the CDR3 is TGTGCAAGTCGCTTAGATTGGGAACGGCCGGGCGCCTACAATGAGCAGTTCTTC.

This clonotype was detected many times. The chain employs TRBV4-3 and TRBJ2-2; D call uncertain. Trimming removed 6 bases at V and 3 bases at J, with 11 bases between. CDR1 and CDR2 from the germline V gene are LGHNA and YSLEER. This CDR3 comprises 14 residues. The CDR3 nucleotides are TGCGCCAGCAGACCGGACCTGCACACCGGGGAGCTGTTTTTT. Translated, it gives CASRPDLHTGELFF.

This clonotype was seen many times. V is TRBV20-1 and J is TRBJ1-2; tentative D call: TRBD1 (6 bases). Germline V gene lookup returns CDR1 DFQATT and CDR2 SNEGSKA (reference sequence). The germline V and J ends were trimmed by 6 bases and 7 bases, with 12 bases remaining between them. The CDR3 runs to 11 residues. CDR3 coding DNA: TGCAGTGCAATTGGACAGTTTGGCTACACCTTC. This gives the protein CSAIGQFGYTF.

The table lists this clonotype with many counts. V usage is TRBV6-1 and J usage is TRBJ2-3; 7 bases fit TRBD1. The CDR3 is made up of 16 amino acids. V dropped 3 bases and J dropped 1; count of bases not matched to a gene: 7. CDR1 is MNHNS and CDR2 is SASEGT in the germline V gene. The CDR3 bases are TGTGCCAGCAGTGAGTTCGGACAGGCCCGCACAGATACGCAGTATTTT. This encodes CASSEFGQARTDTQYF.

This clonotype was recorded many times. The chain employs TRBV20-1 and TRBJ1-2; D gene ambiguous. Trimming shortened V by 0 bases and J by 4 bases, and 12 bases separated the two germline ends. Germline loops: CDR1 DFQATT, CDR2 SNEGSKA (reference sequence). The CDR3 length is 14 residues. The CDR3 sequence is CSAREARGPYGYTF. The CDR3 coding sequence is TGCAGTGCTAGAGAGGCCAGAGGCCCCTATGGCTACACCTTC.

At least ten counts were recorded for this clonotype. The CDR3 loop reads CASNQGQGYGYTF. CDR3 nucleotide sequence: TGTGCCAGCAATCAAGGACAGGGGTATGGCTACACCTTC. The chain joins TRBV7-2 to TRBJ1-2; TRBD1 agrees at 9 bases. Germline values: CDR1 SGHTA, CDR2 FQGNSA. This CDR3 is 13 amino acids long. V was pared by 7 bases and J by 5 bases, with 5 bases of the junction left unmatched.

This clonotype was picked up one time. A junction boundary mismatches the germline segment, possibly from a read error. The CDR3 coding sequence is TGTGCCAGCAGTTACTCGAGCATGGGACCGAGCTCCTGCAATGGGCAGTTCTTC. It yields the protein CASSYSSMGPSSCNGQFF. This rearrangement joins TRBV6-5 to TRBJ2-1, with D perhaps matching TRBD1 or TRBD2 (5 bases each). Germline lookup yields CDR1 MNHEY and CDR2 SVGAGI. CDR3 size: 18 residues.

The chain combines TRBV10-1 with TRBJ2-2; D not resolved. The germline CDR1 and CDR2 sequences are WNHNN and SYGVQD (reference sequence). Between the trimmed V and J ends, which lost 7 bases and 0 bases, there was a span of 9 bases. There are 14 residues in the CDR3. This chain's CDR3 is CASTERANTGELFF. CDR3 in DNA: TGCGCCAGCACGGAGAGAGCGAACACCGGGGAGCTGTTTTTT.

This clonotype was observed many times. This chain links TRBV29-1 with TRBJ2-5, with a tentative D call TRBD2 (6 bases). V lost 6 bases to trimming and J lost 1 base, with 12 bases between them. Germline V gives CDR1 SQVTM, CDR2 ANQGSEA. The CDR3 spans 13 residues. The CDR3 DNA is TGCAGCGTCCCCGGGGACTCCCAAGAGACCCAGTACTTC. This translates into CSVPGDSQETQYF.

By proportion, this clonotype is large. The chain joins TRBV20-1 to TRBJ2-4; tentatively, D is TRBD1 (5 bases). V was shortened by 2 bases and J by 0 bases, with 8 bases between the two germline ends. This CDR3 is built from 14 residues. From germline, CDR1 is DFQATT and CDR2 SNEGSKA (reference sequence). The CDR3 DNA reads TGCAGTGCTAGACAGGGCATAGCCAAAAACATTCAGTACTTC. As protein: CSARQGIAKNIQYF.

This clonotype was found many times. The chain couples TRBV3-1 to TRBJ2-7; the match to TRBD1 covers 8 bases. This CDR3 contains 14 residues. Looked up from germline, CDR1 is LGHDT and CDR2 is YNNKEL (reference sequence). V dropped 4 bases and J dropped 4; count of bases not matched to a gene: 6. CDR3 protein: CASSRAWTGYEQYF. DNA of the CDR3: TGTGCCAGCAGCCGAGCCTGGACAGGGTACGAGCAGTACTTC.

This clonotype showed up many times. This sequence joins TRBV20-1 and TRBJ2-5; the D gene is possibly TRBD1 (7 bases). This CDR3 comprises 15 residues. Germline V lookup: CDR1 DFQATT, CDR2 SNEGSKA (reference sequence). Trimming left V 2 bases short and J 2 bases short, with 15 bases between. CDR3 protein: CSARRFGGQQETQYF. CDR3 sequence (DNA): TGCAGTGCTAGAAGGTTCGGGGGACAGCAAGAGACCCAGTACTTC.

This clonotype turned up a few times. V is TRBV9 and J is TRBJ2-7; 8 nucleotides line up with TRBD2. With V trimmed by 3 bases and J by 6 bases, 8 bases remained unmatched. This CDR3 region has 14 residues. Germline values: CDR1 SGDLS, CDR2 YYNGEE. For the CDR3, the DNA is TGTGCCAGCAGCGCTAAGCGGGAGATCGGCGAGCAGTACTTC. Translating gives CASSAKREIGEQYF.

This clonotype was recorded many times. This chain joins TRBV19 and TRBJ2-1, with TRBD2 matching over 12 bases. Germline V lookup: CDR1 LNHDA, CDR2 SQIVND (reference sequence). The CDR3 is made up of 16 amino acids. V trimming: 6 bases; J trimming: 4 bases; junction bases outside the gene matches: 7. The CDR3 loop reads CASSPGLAGGYNEQFF. The CDR3 nucleotides are TGTGCCAGTAGCCCCGGGCTAGCGGGAGGGTACAATGAGCAGTTCTTC.

The V call is TRBV5-1, the J call TRBJ2-7; D remains ambiguous. The V and J ends lost 0 bases and 2 bases respectively, with 15 bases between them. CDR1 SGHRS and CDR2 YFSETQ come from the germline V gene. The CDR3 runs 16 residues. CDR3 coding DNA: TGCGCCAGCAGCTTGGCCCTGGGCGGCATTACCTACGAGCAGTACTTC. This sequence encodes CASSLALGGITYEQYF.

V usage is TRBV12-3 or TRBV12-4 and J usage is TRBJ1-5; 9 bases match TRBD1. This CDR3 is 15 amino acids long. V was clipped by 6 bases and J by 2 bases; unmatched bases: 5. CDR3 loop: CASRPTGGGNQPQHF. The CDR3 DNA reads as TGTGCCAGCAGACCGACAGGGGGGGGCAATCAGCCCCAGCATTTT.

This clonotype was seen a few times. The chain combines TRBV27 with TRBJ2-3; D is tentatively TRBD1 or TRBD2 (6 bases each). V was clipped by 5 bases and J by 5 bases, with 11 bases between them. The CDR3 length is 13 residues. The germline gives CDR1 MNHEY, CDR2 SMNVEV (reference sequence). The CDR3 spells CASSTGGGDTQYF. CDR3 in DNA: TGTGCCAGCAGTACCGGGGGCGGAGATACGCAGTATTTT.

This clonotype was observed many times. This sequence joins TRBV28 and TRBJ2-3, with 8 bases matching TRBD1. CDR1 is MDHEN, CDR2 SYDVKM, per germline. After removal of 3 bases from V and 5 bases from J, the junction contained 10 bases not matched to a gene. The CDR3 is 16 residues long. The CDR3 loop reads CASSFSWGQARDTQYF. DNA of the CDR3: TGTGCCAGCAGTTTTTCTTGGGGACAGGCGCGAGATACGCAGTATTTT.

This clonotype was counted many times. The V call is TRBV3-1, the J call TRBJ2-1, with a possible D match to TRBD1 (5 bases). The germline V and J ends were trimmed by 1 base and 6 bases, with 19 bases remaining between them. The CDR3 runs 17 residues. Germline V gives CDR1 LGHDT, CDR2 YNNKEL (reference sequence). CDR3 sequence reads: CASSQVWPSGQGNEQFF. The CDR3, as DNA: TGTGCCAGCAGCCAAGTTTGGCCTTCCGGCCAGGGCAATGAGCAGTTCTTC.

This clonotype was seen repeatedly, ten times or more. This rearrangement joins TRBV7-7 to TRBJ2-5; 8 bases fit TRBD2. CDR1 and CDR2 from the germline V gene are SSHAT and FNYEAQ (reference sequence). J was trimmed by 7 bases and V by 4 bases; bases with no gene match: 11. This CDR3 has 15 residues. CDR3 region: CASSSGTSSFVTQYF. In DNA form, the CDR3 reads TGTGCCAGCAGCTCCGGGACTAGTTCGTTTGTGACCCAGTACTTC.

This clonotype was seen more than once but under ten times. V usage is TRBV7-9 and J usage is TRBJ2-5; D gene ambiguous. Looked up from germline, CDR1 is SEHNR and CDR2 is FQNEAQ (reference sequence). Trimming pared 3 bases from V and 0 bases from J, leaving 8 bases between. The CDR3 runs to 14 residues. This chain's CDR3 is CASSLGGDQETQYF. The CDR3, as DNA: TGTGCCAGCAGCTTGGGCGGAGACCAAGAGACCCAGTACTTC.

In the case of this clonotype: This could be a read error, since a much larger clone is one nucleotide away. The J gene is TRBJ1-1, the V gene TRBV12-3 or TRBV12-4, with a weak D call TRBD1 (6 bases). There are 14 residues in the CDR3. CDR3 loop: CASSFRGQNTEVFF. As DNA, the CDR3 is TGTGCCAGCAGCTTCAGGGGCCAGAACACTGAAGTTTTCTTT.

There are many counts of this clonotype. V and J are TRBV11-3 and TRBJ2-1, with 8 bases that match TRBD2. J gave up 6 bases and V 5 bases, and 12 bases lay outside the gene matches. Germline loops: CDR1 SGHNT, CDR2 YENEEA. The CDR3 consists of 16 residues. CDR3 in amino acids: CASSVRPGLGLNEQFF. The CDR3 coding sequence is TGTGCCAGCAGCGTGCGGCCGGGACTAGGTCTCAATGAGCAGTTCTTC.

Concerning this clonotype itself: This may arise from a read error, as a much more abundant clone is one base away. This chain links TRBV29-1 with TRBJ2-3; 7 bases are shared with TRBD2. Germline V lookup: CDR1 SQVTM, CDR2 ANQGSEA. J gave up 4 bases and V 5 bases, and 9 bases lay outside the gene matches. The CDR3 totals 14 residues. The CDR3 spells CSVKGGRGADTQYF. The DNA for the CDR3 is TGCAGCGTTAAAGGCGGGAGAGGAGCAGATACGCAGTATTTT.